The source of this TCR beta chain is a study of beta chain features in type 1 diabetes. Study-wide results and limits: Among all four CD4+ subsets, Type 1 diabetes patients had TCRB CDR3s that were moderately but significantly shorter.

V was trimmed by 6 bases and J by 6 bases, leaving 14 bases between them. Germline V gives CDR1 GTSNPN, CDR2 SVGIG (reference sequence). The CDR3 is made up of 12 amino acids. Expressed TCRB transcripts were sequenced after all isolated RNA was converted to cDNA. The repertoire was sequenced with immunoSEQ multiplex PCR; TCRdb's copy has only in-frame clones and lacks some. The sample yields roughly 240,000 clones, about 24% seen once. On this clone: Its antigen is unknown.

The sample was naive CD4+ T cells from blood. The chain has TRBV30 and TRBJ1-2; D not certain. The source of this sequence is a woman aged 25 to 39 with type 1 diabetes. Here the CDR3 reads CACSSGGHGYTF. The CDR3 DNA follows: TGTGCCTGTTCAAGCGGAGGGCATGGCTACACCTTC.